The clone carrying this TCR beta chain was seen a few times. The target antigen is unknown. This entry is derived from a study of cytomegalovirus exposure and HLA in healthy donors. 13 Jbeta primers and 60 Vbeta primers were used for the PCR. Libraries were prepared by immunoSEQ multiplex PCR; TCRdb keeps only in-frame clonotypes and omits some of them. The sample lists roughly 63,000 clones; 65% to 75% were seen once. J gave up 2 bases and V 3 bases, and 5 bases lay outside the gene matches. This CDR3 is 17 amino acids long. From germline, CDR1 is MDHEN and CDR2 SYDVKM. Broader study findings: Sequences of the TCR beta chain were said to predict the HLA-A and HLA-B alleles of most subjects accurately. Rare TCR sequences predominated, though certain public TCRs were found in many donors.

The receptor was derived from a man aged 45 to 65 in good health and CMV-seropositive. The chain couples TRBV28 to TRBJ1-5; 12 nucleotides agree with TRBD1. Sample: PBMCs. The chain's CDR3 is CASSFGTGGWGNQPQHF. The CDR3 nucleotides read TGTGCCAGCAGTTTCGGGACAGGGGGCTGGGGCAATCAGCCCCAGCATTTT.